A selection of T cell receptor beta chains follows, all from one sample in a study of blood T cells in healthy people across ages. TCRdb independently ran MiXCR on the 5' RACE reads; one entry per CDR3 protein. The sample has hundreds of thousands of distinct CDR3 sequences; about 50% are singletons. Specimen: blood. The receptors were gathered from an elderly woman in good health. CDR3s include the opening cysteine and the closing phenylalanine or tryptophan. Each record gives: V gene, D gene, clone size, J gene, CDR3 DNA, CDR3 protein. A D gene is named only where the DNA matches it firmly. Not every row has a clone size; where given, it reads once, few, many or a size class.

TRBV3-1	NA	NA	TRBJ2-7	TGTGCCAGCAGCCTGGTTTCGGGCGAGCAGTACTTC	CASSLVSGEQYF
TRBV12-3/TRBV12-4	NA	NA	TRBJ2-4	TGTGCCAGCAGCGAAGGGGGGTTCCAAAACATTCAGTACTTC	CASSEGGFQNIQYF
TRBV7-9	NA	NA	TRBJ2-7	TGTGCCAGCAGCTTCACTCCGGGCCCAGAGTACGAGCAGTACTTC	CASSFTPGPEYEQYF
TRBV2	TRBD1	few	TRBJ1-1	TGTGCCAGCAGTGGGAGGACAGGGGGCTTGCACACTGAAGCTTTCTTT	CASSGRTGGLHTEAFF
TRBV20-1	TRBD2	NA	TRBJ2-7	TGCAGTGCAAGCCCCCTAGCGGGGGGAAGAGAGCAGTACTTC	CSASPLAGGREQYF
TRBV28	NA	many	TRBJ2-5	TGTGCCAGCAGCAGGTCACAGGGTCGTCGAGAGACCCAGTACTTC	CASSRSQGRRETQYF
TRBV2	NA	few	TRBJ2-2	TGTGCCAGCAGGGAAGGGCGGAGTAACACCGGGGAGCTGTTTTTT	CASREGRSNTGELFF
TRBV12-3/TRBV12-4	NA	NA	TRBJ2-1	TGTGCCAGCAGTTTCACACCCCGGGACAATGAGCAGTTCTTC	CASSFTPRDNEQFF
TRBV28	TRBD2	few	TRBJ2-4	TGTGCCAGCAGTTTGCGGACTAGCGGGAGGCCCCAAAACATTCAGTACTTC	CASSLRTSGRPQNIQYF
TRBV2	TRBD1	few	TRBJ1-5	TGTGCCAGCAAGGGACAGCCGAGACAGGGACCTTATAGCAATCAGCCCCAGCATTTT	CASKGQPRQGPYSNQPQHF
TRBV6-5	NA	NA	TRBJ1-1	TGTGCCAGCAGCGACGCGGGGATCAGGGGAGCTTTCTTT	CASSDAGIRGAFF
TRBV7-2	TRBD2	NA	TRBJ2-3	TGTGCCAGCAGCTTTACAATAGCGGGAGGAGGGGATACGCAGTATTTT	CASSFTIAGGGDTQYF
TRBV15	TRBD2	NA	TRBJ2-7	TGTGCCACCAGCAAAATGGGACTAGACTACGAGCAGTACTTC	CATSKMGLDYEQYF